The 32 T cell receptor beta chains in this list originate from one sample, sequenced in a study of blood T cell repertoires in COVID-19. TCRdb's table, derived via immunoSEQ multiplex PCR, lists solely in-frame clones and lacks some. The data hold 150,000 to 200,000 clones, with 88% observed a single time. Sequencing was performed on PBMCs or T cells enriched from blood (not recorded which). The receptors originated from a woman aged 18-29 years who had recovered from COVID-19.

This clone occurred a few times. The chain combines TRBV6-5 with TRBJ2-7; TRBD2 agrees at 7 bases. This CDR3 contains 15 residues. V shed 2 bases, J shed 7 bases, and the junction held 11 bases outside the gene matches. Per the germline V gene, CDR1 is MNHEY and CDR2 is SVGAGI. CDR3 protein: CASSYHGGSPWEQYF. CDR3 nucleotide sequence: TGTGCCAGCAGTTACCATGGCGGGAGCCCGTGGGAGCAGTACTTC.

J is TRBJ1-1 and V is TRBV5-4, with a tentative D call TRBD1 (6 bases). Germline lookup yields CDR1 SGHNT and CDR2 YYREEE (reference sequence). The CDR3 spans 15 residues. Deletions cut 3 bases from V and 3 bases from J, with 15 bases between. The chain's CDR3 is CASSSVQGTDTEAFF. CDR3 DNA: TGTGCCAGCAGCTCGGTACAGGGTACCGACACTGAAGCTTTCTTT.

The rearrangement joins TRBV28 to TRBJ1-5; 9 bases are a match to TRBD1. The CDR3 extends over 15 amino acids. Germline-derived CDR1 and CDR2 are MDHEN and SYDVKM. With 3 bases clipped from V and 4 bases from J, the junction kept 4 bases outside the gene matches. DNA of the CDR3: TGTGCCAGCAGTTTTGGGGACAGGGTGAATCAGCCCCAGCATTTT. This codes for CASSFGDRVNQPQHF. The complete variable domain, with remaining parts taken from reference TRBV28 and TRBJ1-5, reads DVKVTQSSRYLVKRTGEKVFLECVQDMDHENMFWYRQDPGLGLRLIYFSYDVKMKEKGDIPEGYSVSREKKERFSLILESASTNQTSMYLCASSFGDRVNQPQHFGDGTRLSIL.

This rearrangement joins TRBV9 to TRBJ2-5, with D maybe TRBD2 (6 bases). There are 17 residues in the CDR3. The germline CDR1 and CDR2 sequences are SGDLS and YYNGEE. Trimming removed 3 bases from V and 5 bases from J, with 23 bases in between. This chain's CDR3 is CASSGVASGLPRETQYF. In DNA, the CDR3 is TGTGCCAGCAGCGGGGTAGCCTCGGGACTTCCCAGGGAGACCCAGTACTTC.

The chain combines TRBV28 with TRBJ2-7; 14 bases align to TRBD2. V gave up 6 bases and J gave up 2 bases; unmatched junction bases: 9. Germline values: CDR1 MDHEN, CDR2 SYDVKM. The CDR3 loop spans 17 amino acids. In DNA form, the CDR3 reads TGTGCCAGCAGCGGAACCGGACTAGCGGGAGGCGCCTACGAGCAGTACTTC. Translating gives CASSGTGLAGGAYEQYF.

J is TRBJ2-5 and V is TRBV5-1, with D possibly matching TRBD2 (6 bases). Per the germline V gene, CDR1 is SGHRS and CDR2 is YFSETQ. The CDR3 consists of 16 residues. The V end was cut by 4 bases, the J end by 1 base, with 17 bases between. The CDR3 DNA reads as TGCGCCAGCAGCCTTCTTACTAGCAGCCTCCAAGAGACCCAGTACTTC. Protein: CASSLLTSSLQETQYF.

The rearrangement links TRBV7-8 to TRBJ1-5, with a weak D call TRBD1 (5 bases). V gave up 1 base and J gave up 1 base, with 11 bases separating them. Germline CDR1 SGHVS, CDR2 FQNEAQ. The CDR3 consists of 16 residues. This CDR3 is CASSLEGAMSNQPQHF. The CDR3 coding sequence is TGTGCCAGCAGCTTAGAAGGGGCAATGAGCAATCAGCCCCAGCATTTT.

The chain's CDR3 is CASSLRTEQYF. CDR3 sequence (DNA): TGTGCCAGCAGCTTGAGGACAGAGCAGTACTTC. This sequence joins TRBV28 and TRBJ2-7; D possibly corresponds to TRBD1 (5 bases). The germline V gene has CDR1 MDHEN and CDR2 SYDVKM. CDR3 size: 11 residues. Trimming cost V 6 bases and J 7 bases, with 10 bases left between them.

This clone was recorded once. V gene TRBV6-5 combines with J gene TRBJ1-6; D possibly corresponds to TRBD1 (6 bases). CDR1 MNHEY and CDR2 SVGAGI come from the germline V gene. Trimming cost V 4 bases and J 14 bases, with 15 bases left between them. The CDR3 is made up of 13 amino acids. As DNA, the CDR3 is TGTGCCAGCAGTTCCTTCGGACAGCTTTCCCTCCACTTT. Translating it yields CASSSFGQLSLHF.

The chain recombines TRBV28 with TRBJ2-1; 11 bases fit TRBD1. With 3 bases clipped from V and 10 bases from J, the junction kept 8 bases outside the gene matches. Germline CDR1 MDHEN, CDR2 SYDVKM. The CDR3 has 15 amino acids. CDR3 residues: CASSFTGTGGWEQFF. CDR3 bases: TGTGCCAGCAGTTTTACCGGGACAGGGGGGTGGGAGCAGTTCTTC.

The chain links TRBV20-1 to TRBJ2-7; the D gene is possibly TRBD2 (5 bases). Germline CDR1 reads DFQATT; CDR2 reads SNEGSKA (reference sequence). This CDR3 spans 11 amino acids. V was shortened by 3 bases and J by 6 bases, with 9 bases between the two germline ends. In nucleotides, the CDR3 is TGCAGTGCTAGTTGGCTAGCCGAGCAGTACTTC. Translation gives CSASWLAEQYF.

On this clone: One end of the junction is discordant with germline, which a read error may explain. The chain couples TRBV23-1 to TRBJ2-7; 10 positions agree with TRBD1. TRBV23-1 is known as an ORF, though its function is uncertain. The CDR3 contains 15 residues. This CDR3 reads CASSFGDRGSAPHIF. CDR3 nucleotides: TGCGCCAGCAGTTTTGGGGACAGGGGCTCCGCTCCCCATATCTTC.

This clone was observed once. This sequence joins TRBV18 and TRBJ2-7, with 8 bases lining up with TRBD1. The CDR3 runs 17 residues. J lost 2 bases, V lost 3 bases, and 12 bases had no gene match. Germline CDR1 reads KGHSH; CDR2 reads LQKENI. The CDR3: CASSPIPTGGGTYEQYF. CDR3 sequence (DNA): TGTGCCAGCTCACCGATTCCTACAGGGGGAGGAACCTACGAGCAGTACTTC.

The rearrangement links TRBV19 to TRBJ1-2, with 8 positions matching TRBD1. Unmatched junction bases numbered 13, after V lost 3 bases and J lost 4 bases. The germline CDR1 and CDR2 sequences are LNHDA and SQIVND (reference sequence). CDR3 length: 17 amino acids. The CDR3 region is CASSMDAGTGGFYGYTF. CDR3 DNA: TGTGCCAGTAGTATGGATGCCGGGACAGGCGGCTTCTATGGCTACACCTTC. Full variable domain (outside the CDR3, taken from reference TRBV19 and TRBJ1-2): DGGITQSPKYLFRKEGQNVTLSCEQNLNHDAMYWYRQDPGQGLRLIYYSQIVNDFQKGDIAEGYSVSREKKESFPLTVTSAQKNPTAFYLCASSMDAGTGGFYGYTFGSGTRLTVV.

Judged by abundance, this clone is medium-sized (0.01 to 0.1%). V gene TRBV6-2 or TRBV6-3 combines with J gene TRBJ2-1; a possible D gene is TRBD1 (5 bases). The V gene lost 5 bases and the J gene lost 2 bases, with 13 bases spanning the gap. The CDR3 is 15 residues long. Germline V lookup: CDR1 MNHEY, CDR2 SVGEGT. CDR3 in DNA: TGTGCCAGCAGTCCCAGGGCGGAAGCCTACAATGAGCAGTTCTTC. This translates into CASSPRAEAYNEQFF.

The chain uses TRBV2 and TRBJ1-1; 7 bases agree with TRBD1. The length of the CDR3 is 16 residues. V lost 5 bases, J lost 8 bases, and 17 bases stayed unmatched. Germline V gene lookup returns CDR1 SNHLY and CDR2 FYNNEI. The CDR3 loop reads CASSTGTVGAYQEAFF. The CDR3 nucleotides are TGTGCCAGCAGTACCGGGACAGTCGGGGCATATCAGGAAGCTTTCTTT.

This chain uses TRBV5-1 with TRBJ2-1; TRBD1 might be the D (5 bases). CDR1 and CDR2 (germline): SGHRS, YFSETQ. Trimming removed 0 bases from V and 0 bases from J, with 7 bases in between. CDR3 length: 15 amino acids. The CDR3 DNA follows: TGCGCCAGCAGCTTGGTTCAGGGCTCCTACAATGAGCAGTTCTTC. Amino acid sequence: CASSLVQGSYNEQFF.

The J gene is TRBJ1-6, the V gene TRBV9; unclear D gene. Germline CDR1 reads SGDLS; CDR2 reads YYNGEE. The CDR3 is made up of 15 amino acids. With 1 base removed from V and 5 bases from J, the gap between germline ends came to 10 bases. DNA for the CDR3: TGTGCCAGCAGCGTACGGTACGGGGATAATTCACCCCTCCACTTT. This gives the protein CASSVRYGDNSPLHF.

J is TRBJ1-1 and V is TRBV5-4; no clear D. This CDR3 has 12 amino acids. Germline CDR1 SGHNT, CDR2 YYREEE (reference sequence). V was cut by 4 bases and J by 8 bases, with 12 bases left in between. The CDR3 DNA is TGTGCCAGCAGCGGGCCGCAATTGGAAGCTTTCTTT. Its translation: CASSGPQLEAFF.

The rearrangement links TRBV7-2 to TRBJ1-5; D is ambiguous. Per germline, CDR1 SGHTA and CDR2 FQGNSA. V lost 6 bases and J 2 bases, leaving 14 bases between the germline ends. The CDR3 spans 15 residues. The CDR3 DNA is TGTGCCAGCAGTCAACAATGGGGAGGCAATCAGCCCCAGCATTTT. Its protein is CASSQQWGGNQPQHF.

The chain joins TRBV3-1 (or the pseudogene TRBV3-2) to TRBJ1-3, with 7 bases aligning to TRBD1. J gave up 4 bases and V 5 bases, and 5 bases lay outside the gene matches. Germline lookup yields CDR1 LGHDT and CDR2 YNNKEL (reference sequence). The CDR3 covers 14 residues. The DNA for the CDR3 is TGTGCCAGCAGCTCAACAGGGGTAGGAAACACCATATATTTT. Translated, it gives CASSSTGVGNTIYF.

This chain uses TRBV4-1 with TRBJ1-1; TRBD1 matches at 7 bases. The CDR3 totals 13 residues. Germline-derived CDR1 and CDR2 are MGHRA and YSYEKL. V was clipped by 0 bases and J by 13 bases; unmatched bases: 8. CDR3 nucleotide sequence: TGCGCCAGCAGCCAAGATCTGACAGGGCTCGGTTTCTTT. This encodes CASSQDLTGLGFF.

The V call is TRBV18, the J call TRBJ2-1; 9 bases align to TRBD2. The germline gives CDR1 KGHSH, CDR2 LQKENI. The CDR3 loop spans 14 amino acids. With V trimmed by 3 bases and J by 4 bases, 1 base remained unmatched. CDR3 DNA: TGTGCCAGCTCACCGAGCGGGGGGTACAATGAGCAGTTCTTC. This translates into CASSPSGGYNEQFF.

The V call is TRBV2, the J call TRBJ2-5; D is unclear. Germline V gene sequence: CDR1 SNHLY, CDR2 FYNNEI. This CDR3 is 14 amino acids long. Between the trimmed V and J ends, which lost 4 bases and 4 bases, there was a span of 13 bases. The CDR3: CASSVRPDLETQYF. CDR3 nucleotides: TGTGCCAGCAGTGTAAGGCCAGACTTAGAGACCCAGTACTTC.

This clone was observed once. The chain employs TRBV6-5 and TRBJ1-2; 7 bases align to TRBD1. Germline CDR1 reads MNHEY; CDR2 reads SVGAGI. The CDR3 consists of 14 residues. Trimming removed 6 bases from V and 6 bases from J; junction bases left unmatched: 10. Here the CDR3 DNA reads TGTGCCAGCAGCCCCAGGGGGATTATGGATGGCTACACCTTC. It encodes CASSPRGIMDGYTF.

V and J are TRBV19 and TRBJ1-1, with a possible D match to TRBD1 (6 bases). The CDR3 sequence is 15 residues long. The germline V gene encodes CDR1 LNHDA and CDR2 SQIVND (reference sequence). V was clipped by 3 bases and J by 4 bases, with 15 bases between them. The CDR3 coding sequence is TGTGCCAGTAGTATTGGGGGGGCTCGTGGCACTGAAGCTTTCTTT. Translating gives CASSIGGARGTEAFF. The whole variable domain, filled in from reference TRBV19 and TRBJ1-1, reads DGGITQSPKYLFRKEGQNVTLSCEQNLNHDAMYWYRQDPGQGLRLIYYSQIVNDFQKGDIAEGYSVSREKKESFPLTVTSAQKNPTAFYLCASSIGGARGTEAFFGQGTRLTVV.

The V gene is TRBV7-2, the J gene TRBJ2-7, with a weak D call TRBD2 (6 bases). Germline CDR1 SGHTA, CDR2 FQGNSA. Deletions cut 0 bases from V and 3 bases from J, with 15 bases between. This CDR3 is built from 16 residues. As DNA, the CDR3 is TGTGCCAGCAGCTTAGCCCGGACGGAGGGACTCTACGAGCAGTACTTC. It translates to CASSLARTEGLYEQYF.

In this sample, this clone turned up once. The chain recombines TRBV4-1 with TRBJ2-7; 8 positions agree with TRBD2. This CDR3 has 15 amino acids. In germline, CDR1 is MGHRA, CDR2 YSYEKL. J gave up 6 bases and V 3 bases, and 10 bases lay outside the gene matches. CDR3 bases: TGCGCCAGCAGCCAGATAGGACTAGCATTCTCCGAGCAGTACTTC. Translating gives CASSQIGLAFSEQYF.

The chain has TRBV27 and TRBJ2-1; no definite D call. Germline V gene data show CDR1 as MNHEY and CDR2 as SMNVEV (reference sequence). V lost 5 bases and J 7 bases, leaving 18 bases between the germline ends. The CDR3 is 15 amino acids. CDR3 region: CASSLDPLGLNEQFF. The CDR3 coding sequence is TGTGCCAGCAGTCTAGACCCCCTTGGTCTTAATGAGCAGTTCTTC.

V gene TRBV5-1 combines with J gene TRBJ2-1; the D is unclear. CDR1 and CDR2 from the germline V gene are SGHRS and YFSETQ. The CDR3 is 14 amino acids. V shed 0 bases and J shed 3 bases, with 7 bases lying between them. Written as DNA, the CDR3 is TGCGCCAGCAGCTTGGTTCCAGACTACAATGAGCAGTTCTTC. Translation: CASSLVPDYNEQFF.

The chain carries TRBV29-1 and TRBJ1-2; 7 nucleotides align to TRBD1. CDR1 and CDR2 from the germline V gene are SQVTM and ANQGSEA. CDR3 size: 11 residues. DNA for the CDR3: TGCACCGTGGAAGGGGGCGGTGGCTACACCTTC. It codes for CTVEGGGGYTF.

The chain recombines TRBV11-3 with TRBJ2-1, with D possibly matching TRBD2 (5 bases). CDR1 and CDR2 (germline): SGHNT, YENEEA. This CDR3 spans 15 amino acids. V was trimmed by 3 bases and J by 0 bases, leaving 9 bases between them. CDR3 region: CASSFRADSYNEQFF. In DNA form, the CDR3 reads TGTGCCAGCAGCTTCCGAGCGGACTCCTACAATGAGCAGTTCTTC.